The clone carrying this TCR beta chain came up once. This entry comes from a study of blood T cell repertoires in COVID-19. Across the whole study: Some COVID-19 samples were acute and others convalescent; all came from the United States, Italy and Spain. Sources were T cells, B-cell-depleted T cells, or PBMCs; the material itself was cDNA or gDNA.

Per germline, CDR1 LNHDA and CDR2 SQIVND (reference sequence). V gave up 1 base and J gave up 3 bases, with 7 bases separating them. The CDR3 totals 13 residues. Per the study methods: The assay estimated nucleated cells by amplifying reference gene primers. Sequenced by immunoSEQ multiplex PCR; TCRdb stores in-frame clones only, minus some. That table gives V, J and clone size, and the DNA gave D and trimming. The table records more than 120,000 clones, about 80% of them present only once. Sequenced: peripheral blood. The source is a human donor in a cohort sampled during active COVID-19. The chain employs TRBV19 and TRBJ2-7; no clear D gene. The CDR3 DNA reads as TGTGCCAGTAGTATAGGACTGGACTACGAGCAGTACTTC. Residues: CASSIGLDYEQYF.